The 27 T cell receptor beta chains reported below all come from one sample, sequenced in a study of technical replicates of blood from a few donors. Using immunoSEQ multiplex PCR, the repertoire was profiled, and TCRdb retains in-frame clones only, with some absent. Of about 82,000 clones in the sample, nearly 96% are singletons; the top ten hold 0.3% to 0.45%. Sequenced: T cells isolated from PBMCs. The receptors here all came from a human donor in good health.

V gene TRBV6-6 combines with J gene TRBJ1-5; D is possibly TRBD1 (6 bases). V was shortened by 6 bases and J by 3 bases, with 12 bases between the two germline ends. The germline CDR1 and CDR2 sequences are MNHNY and SVGAGI (reference sequence). This CDR3 contains 14 residues. The CDR3 region is CASRTGQHNQPQHF. CDR3 coding DNA: TGTGCCAGCAGAACGGGACAACACAATCAGCCCCAGCATTTT.

CDR3 coding DNA: TGTGCCTGGAGTTGGGGGGAGGAAGGCTACACCTTC. This gives the protein CAWSWGEEGYTF. The V and J genes are TRBV30 and TRBJ1-2, with a tentative D call TRBD1 (5 bases). With 2 bases removed from V and 8 bases from J, the gap between germline ends came to 12 bases. Germline CDR1 and CDR2: GTSNPN and SVGIG (reference sequence). The CDR3 length is 12 residues.

The gene calls are TRBV5-1 and TRBJ1-3; 7 nucleotides agree with TRBD1. CDR3 length: 17 amino acids. The V gene end was trimmed by 0 bases and the J gene end by 0 bases; junction bases not matched to a gene: 6. The germline V gene has CDR1 SGHRS and CDR2 YFSETQ. Here the CDR3 DNA reads TGCGCCAGCAGCTTGGAGCCGGGACAGAGCTCTGGAAACACCATATATTTT. The encoded protein is CASSLEPGQSSGNTIYF. The entire variable domain, with the rest obtained from reference TRBV5-1 and TRBJ1-3, is as follows: KAGVTQTPRYLIKTRGQQVTLSCSPISGHRSVSWYQQTPGQGLQFLFEYFSETQRNKGNFPGRFSGRQFSNSRSEMNVSTLELGDSALYLCASSLEPGQSSGNTIYFGEGSWLTVV.

The chain employs TRBV11-3 and TRBJ2-1; D remains ambiguous. CDR3 length equals 15 residues. Trimming removed 6 bases from V and 0 bases from J, with 12 bases in between. From germline, CDR1 is SGHNT and CDR2 YENEEA. The CDR3 DNA follows: TGTGCCAGCAGTCAAAGCGCAAGCTCCTACAATGAGCAGTTCTTC. Its protein product is CASSQSASSYNEQFF.

The chain joins TRBV27 to TRBJ1-1; TRBD1 agrees at 8 bases. This CDR3 comprises 13 residues. The J segment lost 4 bases and the V segment lost 4 bases, leaving 2 bases of the junction unmatched. CDR1 is MNHEY and CDR2 is SMNVEV in the germline V gene (reference sequence). The CDR3 coding sequence is TGTGCCAGCAGTTCCCAGGGGGCCACTGAAGCTTTCTTT. The encoded protein is CASSSQGATEAFF.

This chain connects TRBV2 to TRBJ1-4; D unclear. The germline V gene has CDR1 SNHLY and CDR2 FYNNEI. The ends were cut back, 4 bases at V and 8 bases at J, with 8 bases in the middle. The CDR3 contains 12 residues. The chain's CDR3 is CASSVILEKLFF. As DNA, the CDR3 is TGTGCCAGCAGTGTTATTTTGGAAAAACTGTTTTTT. The variable domain in full, with the rest retrieved from reference TRBV2 and TRBJ1-4, is EPEVTQTPSHQVTQMGQEVILRCVPISNHLYFYWYRQILGQKVEFLVSFYNNEISEKSEIFDDQFSVERPDGSNFTLKIRSTKLEDSAMYFCASSVILEKLFFGSGTQLSVL.

The chain joins TRBV5-1 to TRBJ2-1; no clear D. The germline V and J ends were trimmed by 3 bases and 8 bases, with 6 bases remaining between them. The CDR3 runs 11 residues. Germline values: CDR1 SGHRS, CDR2 YFSETQ. CDR3 in amino acids: CASSSSYEQFF. Written as DNA, the CDR3 is TGCGCCAGCAGCTCGAGCTATGAGCAGTTCTTC.

V gene TRBV2 combines with J gene TRBJ1-4, with 7 nucleotides matching TRBD1. CDR3 size: 14 residues. V lost 7 bases and J lost 0; bases outside the gene matches: 2. Germline V gene lookup returns CDR1 SNHLY and CDR2 FYNNEI. CDR3 sequence (DNA): TGTGCCAGCATTCAGGGGGCAACTAATGAAAAACTGTTTTTT. Its protein product is CASIQGATNEKLFF.

The sample holds one count of this clone. V is TRBV6-5 and J is TRBJ2-2; D is uncertain. Trimming shortened V by 8 bases and J by 3 bases, and 4 bases separated the two germline ends. This CDR3 region has 11 residues. Germline CDR1 reads MNHEY; CDR2 reads SVGAGI. The DNA of the CDR3 is TGTGCCAGCCGGGACACCGGGGAGCTGTTTTTT. This codes for CASRDTGELFF.

V gene TRBV30 combines with J gene TRBJ1-5; D may be TRBD1 (5 bases). CDR3 length equals 14 residues. The V gene's germline CDR1 is GTSNPN and CDR2 SVGIG (reference sequence). The V gene lost 0 bases and the J gene lost 5 bases, with 11 bases spanning the gap. CDR3: CAWSVRAADQPQHF. CDR3 sequence (DNA): TGTGCCTGGAGTGTCAGGGCAGCCGATCAGCCCCAGCATTTT.

The chain combines TRBV7-2 with TRBJ2-5, with D possibly matching TRBD2 (7 bases). The CDR3 covers 14 residues. Trimming took off 8 bases at V and 3 bases at J, with 16 bases between the two ends. From germline, CDR1 is SGHTA and CDR2 FQGNSA. The CDR3 sequence: CASAFSGTKETQYF. The CDR3 nucleotides read TGTGCCAGCGCCTTCAGCGGGACAAAAGAGACCCAGTACTTC.

This chain uses TRBV7-3 with TRBJ2-3; TRBD2 matches 7 bases. The CDR3 extends over 15 amino acids. The V and J ends lost 1 base and 2 bases, in that order; junction bases with no gene match: 3. CDR1 and CDR2 (germline): SGHTA, FQGTGA. Here the CDR3 DNA reads TGTGCCAGCAGCTTAAGCGGGAGTATCACAGATACGCAGTATTTT. Translation: CASSLSGSITDTQYF.

The chain recombines TRBV27 with TRBJ2-7, with a possible D match to TRBD1 (6 bases). Germline-derived CDR1 and CDR2 are MNHEY and SMNVEV (reference sequence). The V gene lost 5 bases and the J gene lost 3 bases, with 14 bases spanning the gap. The CDR3 sequence is 14 residues long. This CDR3 reads CASSPHTGNYEQYF. CDR3 DNA: TGTGCCAGCAGTCCCCATACAGGGAACTACGAGCAGTACTTC.

V usage is TRBV4-2 and J usage is TRBJ2-7; D gene unclear. CDR3 length equals 13 residues. With 1 base removed from V and 3 bases from J, the gap between germline ends came to 7 bases. Germline lookup yields CDR1 LGHNA and CDR2 YNFKEQ. Here the CDR3 reads CASSQGVDYEQYF. The CDR3 DNA follows: TGTGCCAGCAGCCAAGGAGTCGACTACGAGCAGTACTTC.

The genes are TRBV14 and TRBJ2-2; no clear D. V lost 0 bases and J lost 7, with 3 bases in between. From germline, CDR1 is SGHDN and CDR2 FVKESK. The CDR3 has 12 residues. CDR3 sequence reads: CASSQDYGELFF. CDR3 DNA: TGTGCCAGCAGCCAAGACTACGGGGAGCTGTTTTTT.

This clone appeared a few times. The V call is TRBV18, the J call TRBJ2-4; D remains ambiguous. Germline V gives CDR1 KGHSH, CDR2 LQKENI. Trimming shortened V by 3 bases and J by 8 bases, and 14 bases separated the two germline ends. The CDR3 is 14 residues long. For the CDR3, the DNA is TGTGCCAGCTCACCCCAGCCGGGTTTGGACATTCAGTACTTC. Translating it yields CASSPQPGLDIQYF.

The V call is TRBV11-2, the J call TRBJ1-5; TRBD1 might be the D (5 bases). The CDR3 consists of 15 residues. CDR1 is SGHAT and CDR2 is FQNNGV in the germline V gene. V was shortened by 5 bases and J by 2 bases, with 13 bases between the two germline ends. The CDR3 nucleotides read TGTGCCAGCAGCCCCCTGGGGGGAGGCAATCAGCCCCAGCATTTT. Residues: CASSPLGGGNQPQHF. Supplemented by reference TRBV11-2 and TRBJ1-5, the full variable domain reads EAGVAQSPRYKIIEKRQSVAFWCNPISGHATLYWYQQILGQGPKLLIQFQNNGVVDDSQLPKDRFSAERLKGVDSTLKIQPAKLEDSAVYLCASSPLGGGNQPQHFGDGTRLSIL.

This clone showed up just once. J is TRBJ1-1 and V is TRBV12-5; D is ambiguous. The CDR3 sequence is 14 residues long. The V gene lost 1 base and the J gene lost 1 base, with 7 bases spanning the gap. CDR1 is LGHNT and CDR2 is FRNRAP in the germline V gene. For the CDR3, the DNA is TGTGCTAGTGGTTTGGAAAACAGGAACACTGAAGCTTTCTTT. Translating gives CASGLENRNTEAFF.

The sample holds one count of this clone. The chain couples TRBV15 to TRBJ2-7, with 7 bases matching TRBD1. V lost 1 base and J lost 2; bases outside the gene matches: 8. This CDR3 is built from 16 residues. Looked up from germline, CDR1 is LNHNV and CDR2 is YYDKDF (reference sequence). The chain's CDR3 is CATSRGRGTVTYEQYF. The CDR3, as DNA: TGTGCCACCAGCAGAGGAAGGGGGACAGTCACCTACGAGCAGTACTTC.

The chain has TRBV7-8 and TRBJ2-7, with 9 bases matching TRBD2. The CDR3 is 15 amino acids. V lost 6 bases and J lost 4; bases outside the gene matches: 10. CDR1 is SGHVS and CDR2 is FQNEAQ in the germline V gene. As DNA, the CDR3 is TGTGCCAGCAGTTGGAGCGGGAGGACCCTTTACGAGCAGTACTTC. This sequence encodes CASSWSGRTLYEQYF.

At least ten counts were recorded for this clone. The chain couples TRBV18 to TRBJ2-7; a possible D gene is TRBD1 (6 bases). The CDR3 has 17 amino acids. The V end was cut by 2 bases, the J end by 2 bases, with 19 bases between. Germline V lookup: CDR1 KGHSH, CDR2 LQKENI. The CDR3 DNA reads TGTGCCAGCTCACCAAGCCTATTTGACAGGAGTCCCTACGAGCAGTACTTC. Translated, it gives CASSPSLFDRSPYEQYF.

This chain links TRBV5-1 with TRBJ2-7, with no clear D. Trimming shortened V by 0 bases and J by 1 base, and 5 bases separated the two germline ends. Germline V gene sequence: CDR1 SGHRS, CDR2 YFSETQ. This CDR3 comprises 13 residues. The CDR3 sequence: CASSLATSYEQYF. In DNA, the CDR3 is TGCGCCAGCAGCTTGGCCACATCCTACGAGCAGTACTTC.

The V call is TRBV4-1, the J call TRBJ2-7; tentative D call: TRBD2 (5 bases). Trimming removed 0 bases from V and 3 bases from J, with 6 bases in between. CDR1 and CDR2 (germline): MGHRA, YSYEKL. There are 13 residues in the CDR3. CDR3 residues: CASSQEGLYEQYF. For the CDR3, the DNA is TGCGCCAGCAGCCAAGAAGGACTCTACGAGCAGTACTTC.

The chain employs TRBV5-6 and TRBJ2-1; 10 positions agree with TRBD2. The CDR3 is 16 residues long. The ends lost 5 bases at V and 6 bases at J; junction bases unmatched: 11. The germline gives CDR1 SGHDT, CDR2 YYEEEE. The CDR3 protein is CASRLMTASGGNEQFF. CDR3 nucleotide sequence: TGTGCCAGCAGACTCATGACCGCTAGCGGGGGCAATGAGCAGTTCTTC.

The gene calls are TRBV28 and TRBJ1-3; D is undetermined. The CDR3 runs 15 residues. V shed 2 bases and J shed 1 base, with 9 bases lying between them. Germline values: CDR1 MDHEN, CDR2 SYDVKM. CDR3 sequence: CASSLPDTSGNTIYF. In nucleotides, the CDR3 is TGTGCCAGCAGTTTACCCGACACGTCTGGAAACACCATATATTTT.

About this clone itself: Other DNA sequences of this sample code for an identical CDR3. The J gene is TRBJ1-2, the V gene TRBV9; the match to TRBD1 covers 10 bases. CDR1 SGDLS and CDR2 YYNGEE come from the germline V gene. With V trimmed by 0 bases and J by 5 bases, 4 bases remained unmatched. The CDR3 length is 15 residues. The DNA of the CDR3 is TGTGCCAGCAGCGTAGGGACAGGGGGTTTATATGGCTACACCTTC. This gives the protein CASSVGTGGLYGYTF.

CDR3 DNA sequence: TGTGCCAGCATCAAAGGGGGCAGGGCCCGCTCTGGAAACACCATATATTTT. As protein: CASIKGGRARSGNTIYF. The chain links TRBV7-4 to TRBJ1-3, with TRBD1 identical over 7 bases. V lost 7 bases, J lost 0 bases, and 12 bases stayed unmatched. Germline CDR1 SGHVT, CDR2 SQSDAQ. CDR3 size: 17 residues.